This TCR beta chain was sequenced during a study of blood T cell repertoires in COVID-19. On the study more broadly: The United States, Italy and Spain provided the acute and convalescent COVID-19 samples. From T cells, B-cell-depleted T cells, or PBMCs came the material, which was cDNA or gDNA.

This clone was observed a handful of times. Authors' processing steps: Researchers report that nucleated cell counts were estimated from reference gene primer amplification. Repertoires were generated with immunoSEQ multiplex PCR, while TCRdb's copy carries only in-frame clones and drops some. For V, J and clone size, that table is used; D and trimming come from the DNA. The sample gives around 140,000 clones, 75% to 90% of which show up once; 13% is in the top ten. Germline CDR1 and CDR2: SGHKS and YYEKEE (reference sequence). The CDR3 covers 11 residues. V gave up 6 bases and J gave up 9 bases, with 10 bases separating them. Followed over time, Seattle patients had been enrolled while infection was active.

The J gene is TRBJ2-1, the V gene TRBV5-5, with D possibly being TRBD2 (6 bases). The receptor was isolated from a man between 18 and 29 years old with COVID-19, enrolled during active disease. Input material: peripheral blood. The CDR3 region is CASIAGIEQFF. The CDR3 bases are TGTGCCAGCATCGCGGGGATTGAGCAGTTCTTC.